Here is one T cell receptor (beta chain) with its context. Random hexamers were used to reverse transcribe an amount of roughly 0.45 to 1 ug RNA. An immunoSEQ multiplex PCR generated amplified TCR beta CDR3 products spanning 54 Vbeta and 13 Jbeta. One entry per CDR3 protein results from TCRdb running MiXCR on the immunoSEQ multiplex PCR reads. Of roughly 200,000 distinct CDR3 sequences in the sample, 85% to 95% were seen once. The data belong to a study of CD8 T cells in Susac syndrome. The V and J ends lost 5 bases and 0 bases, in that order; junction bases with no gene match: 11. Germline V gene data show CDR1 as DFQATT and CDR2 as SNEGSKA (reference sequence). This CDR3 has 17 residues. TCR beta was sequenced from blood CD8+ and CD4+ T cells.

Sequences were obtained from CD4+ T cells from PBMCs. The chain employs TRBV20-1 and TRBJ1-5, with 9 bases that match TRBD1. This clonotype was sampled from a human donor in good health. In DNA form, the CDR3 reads TGCAGTGCTCGCAGAGGACAGGGGCGAAATAGCAATCAGCCCCAGCATTTT. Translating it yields CSARRGQGRNSNQPQHF.